The 31 T cell receptor beta chains listed next were all sequenced from one sample in a study of human thymus T cells. Profiled with immunoSEQ multiplex PCR; TCRdb holds only in-frame clones, not every one. The table records some 46,000 clones, 95% of them present only once. Source material: blood. The receptors here all came from a girl under three years old with a congenital heart defect but otherwise immunologically healthy.

V is TRBV27 and J is TRBJ2-7; weak D call: TRBD1 (5 bases). Trimming stripped 3 bases from V and 2 bases from J, with 11 bases between. Germline values: CDR1 MNHEY, CDR2 SMNVEV (reference sequence). The CDR3 extends over 14 amino acids. DNA for the CDR3: TGTGCCAGCAGTTTCAGCGTGGGGCCCTACGAGCAGTACTTC. Protein: CASSFSVGPYEQYF.

This clone was detected only a few times. This chain connects TRBV6-4 to TRBJ2-2; TRBD2 aligns across 10 bases. CDR1 is MRHNA, CDR2 SNTAGT, per germline. With 3 bases clipped from V and 6 bases from J, the junction kept 7 bases outside the gene matches. The CDR3 totals 16 residues. The chain's CDR3 is CASSESGTSESGELFF. The CDR3 DNA follows: TGTGCCAGCAGTGAATCCGGGACTAGCGAGTCCGGGGAGCTGTTTTTT.

The chain uses TRBV13 and TRBJ1-1, with TRBD1 matching over 8 bases. This CDR3 has 15 residues. In germline, CDR1 is PRHDT, CDR2 FYEKMQ (reference sequence). Trimming took 7 bases from V and 0 from J; bases not matched to a gene: 7. CDR3 nucleotide sequence: TGTGCCAGCAACGGACAGGGTAACGTGAACACTGAAGCTTTCTTT. It codes for CASNGQGNVNTEAFF.

The chain combines TRBV9 with TRBJ2-5, with D unclear. CDR1 is SGDLS and CDR2 is YYNGEE in the germline V gene. This CDR3 is built from 15 residues. V was shortened by 1 base and J by 1 base, with 11 bases between the two germline ends. The CDR3, as DNA: TGTGCCAGCAGCGTATCGAGTAGTCCCCAAGAGACCCAGTACTTC. Amino acids: CASSVSSSPQETQYF.

This clone was observed once. V and J are TRBV6-5 and TRBJ1-2; D is unresolved. Trimming took off 5 bases at V and 6 bases at J, with 13 bases between the two ends. Germline lookup yields CDR1 MNHEY and CDR2 SVGAGI. This CDR3 is built from 13 residues. The CDR3 spells CASSPQRRDGYTF. CDR3 sequence (DNA): TGTGCCAGCAGTCCTCAGCGGAGGGATGGCTACACCTTC.

V is TRBV4-3 and J is TRBJ2-5; 9 bases are shared with TRBD2. Germline CDR1 and CDR2: LGHNA and YSLEER. The CDR3 totals 17 residues. V dropped 0 bases and J dropped 5; count of bases not matched to a gene: 10. The CDR3 sequence is CASSQDPSGTSWETQYF. CDR3 coding DNA: TGCGCCAGCAGCCAAGATCCATCTGGGACTAGCTGGGAGACCCAGTACTTC.

The chain is built from TRBV19 and TRBJ1-5; D unresolved. The V and J ends lost 1 base and 2 bases respectively, with 9 bases between them. This CDR3 has 15 amino acids. The germline gives CDR1 LNHDA, CDR2 SQIVND (reference sequence). DNA for the CDR3: TGTGCCAGTAGTATAGGGAGGGCAGGCAATCAGCCCCAGCATTTT. It is translated as CASSIGRAGNQPQHF.

This clone showed up just once. The chain combines TRBV28 with TRBJ2-1; no clear D gene. Deletions cut 5 bases from V and 9 bases from J, with 26 bases between. Germline assignment: CDR1 MDHEN and CDR2 SYDVKM. This CDR3 region has 17 residues. The DNA of the CDR3 is TGTGCCAGCAGTCCCCTTCTTGTTAGCTCCTCTTTGAGTGAGCAGTTCTTC. Translated, it gives CASSPLLVSSSLSEQFF.

In this sample, this clone turned up once. The CDR3 loop is CSVASDRGNQPQHF. The CDR3 DNA follows: TGCAGCGTTGCCTCTGACAGGGGCAATCAGCCCCAGCATTTT. The chain is built from TRBV29-1 and TRBJ1-5, with TRBD1 matching 7 bases. V shed 4 bases and J 2 bases; nucleotides not matched to a gene: 5. This CDR3 has 14 residues. Germline CDR1 and CDR2: SQVTM and ANQGSEA.

The rearrangement uses TRBV4-1 and TRBJ1-1; D ambiguous. Germline V gene lookup returns CDR1 MGHRA and CDR2 YSYEKL. The CDR3 spans 16 residues. The V end was cut by 0 bases, the J end by 6 bases, with 17 bases between. The CDR3 region is CASSQDTLAKGAEAFF. In nucleotides, the CDR3 is TGCGCCAGCAGCCAAGATACCTTAGCGAAGGGAGCTGAAGCTTTCTTT.

The J gene is TRBJ2-2, the V gene TRBV7-9, with D tentatively TRBD1 (5 bases). Germline assignment: CDR1 SEHNR and CDR2 FQNEAQ (reference sequence). Trimming removed 3 bases from V and 1 base from J, with 9 bases in between. This CDR3 has 15 residues. The CDR3 nucleotides read TGTGCCAGCAGCTTCAACAGGCGGAACACCGGGGAGCTGTTTTTT. It is translated as CASSFNRRNTGELFF.

CDR3 sequence reads: CASSQDLAGESGEQFF. The CDR3 nucleotides read TGCGCCAGCAGCCAAGATCTAGCGGGAGAATCTGGTGAGCAGTTCTTC. This chain connects TRBV4-3 to TRBJ2-1, with 10 bases that match TRBD2. The ends lost 0 bases at V and 9 bases at J; junction bases unmatched: 8. The length of the CDR3 is 16 residues. Germline V CDR1 and CDR2: LGHNA, YSLEER.

V usage is TRBV27 and J usage is TRBJ2-7, with unresolved D. Germline V gene sequence: CDR1 MNHEY, CDR2 SMNVEV (reference sequence). This CDR3 comprises 15 residues. Trimming removed 2 bases from V and 3 bases from J, with 14 bases in between. CDR3 sequence: CASSLGGFLGYEQYF. The DNA for the CDR3 is TGTGCCAGCAGTTTAGGTGGGTTTTTGGGCTACGAGCAGTACTTC.

The CDR3 DNA reads TGTGCCAGCAGGAAGGGGAGGACAGGGGAGAACACCGGGGAGCTGTTTTTT. Translated: CASRKGRTGENTGELFF. The rearrangement uses TRBV21-1 and TRBJ2-2; TRBD1 was called by the table and not checked on the DNA. TRBV21-1 is recorded as a pseudogene. There are 17 residues in the CDR3.

V gene TRBV4-1 combines with J gene TRBJ2-3; TRBD2 aligns across 11 bases. The V gene end was trimmed by 4 bases and the J gene end by 2 bases; junction bases not matched to a gene: 8. The CDR3 consists of 17 residues. Germline assignment: CDR1 MGHRA and CDR2 YSYEKL. CDR3 sequence: CASSPHPGLADTDTQYF. Here the CDR3 DNA reads TGCGCCAGCAGCCCCCACCCGGGACTAGCGGACACAGATACGCAGTATTTT.

V is TRBV18 and J is TRBJ1-2; D ambiguous. Trimming shortened V by 4 bases and J by 4 bases, and 10 bases separated the two germline ends. Germline CDR1 KGHSH, CDR2 LQKENI. CDR3 length equals 13 residues. Here the CDR3 reads CASSLHRRYGYTF. The CDR3 DNA is TGTGCCAGCTCACTGCATAGGCGCTATGGCTACACCTTC.

This chain connects TRBV7-9 to TRBJ1-1; 7 bases match TRBD1. The CDR3 length is 14 residues. Germline trimming cut 5 bases from V and 0 bases from J; bases unmatched to any gene: 3. The germline V gene encodes CDR1 SEHNR and CDR2 FQNEAQ (reference sequence). The CDR3 DNA follows: TGTGCCAGCAGCAGGGGGCCCATGAACACTGAAGCTTTCTTT. The encoded protein is CASSRGPMNTEAFF. Full variable domain (missing parts from reference TRBV7-9 and TRBJ1-1): DTGVSQNPRHKITKRGQNVTFRCDPISEHNRLYWYRQTLGQGPEFLTYFQNEAQLEKSRLLSDRFSAERPKGSFSTLEIQRTEQGDSAMYLCASSRGPMNTEAFFGQGTRLTVV.

The CDR3 is CASSLASGVNEQFF. CDR3 coding DNA: TGTGCCAGCAGCTTAGCCTCAGGGGTCAATGAGCAGTTCTTC. The chain uses TRBV7-9 and TRBJ2-1, with TRBD1 as a possible D gene (6 bases). Per germline, CDR1 SEHNR and CDR2 FQNEAQ (reference sequence). This CDR3 has 14 residues. The V and J ends lost 0 bases and 6 bases respectively, with 9 bases between them.

The chain combines TRBV27 with TRBJ2-5; no definite D call. V was clipped by 5 bases and J by 1 base, with 17 bases between them. The CDR3 consists of 16 residues. Germline lookup yields CDR1 MNHEY and CDR2 SMNVEV (reference sequence). CDR3: CASSPISWESQETQYF. In nucleotides, the CDR3 is TGTGCCAGCAGTCCCATCTCATGGGAAAGCCAAGAGACCCAGTACTTC.

CDR3 region: CASSPASDYEQYF. The CDR3 nucleotides are TGTGCCAGCTCACCGGCTAGCGACTACGAGCAGTACTTC. The V and J genes are TRBV18 and TRBJ2-7; the D gene is possibly TRBD2 (6 bases). V lost 3 bases and J lost 3, with 9 bases in between. Germline lookup yields CDR1 KGHSH and CDR2 LQKENI. CDR3 length: 13 residues.

This chain joins TRBV19 and TRBJ2-2, with TRBD2 matching 10 bases. Trimming at V came to 2 bases and at J to 3 bases, leaving 9 bases not matched to a gene. Germline loops: CDR1 LNHDA, CDR2 SQIVND (reference sequence). The CDR3 consists of 18 residues. Here the CDR3 reads CASSILAGAARDTGELFF. In DNA form, the CDR3 reads TGTGCCAGTAGTATACTAGCGGGAGCGGCCAGGGACACCGGGGAGCTGTTTTTT.

The chain couples TRBV4-1 to TRBJ1-1; a possible D gene is TRBD1 (6 bases). CDR1 is MGHRA, CDR2 YSYEKL, per germline. V was clipped by 1 base and J by 3 bases, with 12 bases between them. The CDR3 contains 15 residues. CDR3 in DNA: TGCGCCAGCAGCCAAGTGGGAGCAGGGGACACTGAAGCTTTCTTT. Protein product: CASSQVGAGDTEAFF.

This sequence joins TRBV15 and TRBJ1-1; TRBD1 is a possible D gene (6 bases). With 0 bases removed from V and 4 bases from J, the gap between germline ends came to 9 bases. The CDR3 sequence is 14 residues long. Germline CDR1 is LNHNV and CDR2 is YYDKDF (reference sequence). The CDR3 protein is CATSRERGATEAFF. The CDR3 coding sequence is TGTGCCACCAGCAGAGAGCGGGGGGCCACTGAAGCTTTCTTT.

This chain uses TRBV5-4 with TRBJ2-7, with 11 positions matching TRBD2. The CDR3 covers 15 residues. The V gene's germline CDR1 is SGHNT and CDR2 YYREEE (reference sequence). V trimming: 4 bases; J trimming: 3 bases; junction bases outside the gene matches: 6. The CDR3 reads CASSPGLAEGYEQYF. The CDR3 DNA reads TGTGCCAGCAGCCCGGGACTAGCGGAAGGCTACGAGCAGTACTTC.

The chain links TRBV2 to TRBJ2-1; TRBD2 agrees at 7 bases. With V trimmed by 6 bases and J by 7 bases, 9 bases remained unmatched. Per the germline V gene, CDR1 is SNHLY and CDR2 is FYNNEI. The CDR3 loop spans 14 amino acids. The CDR3 coding sequence is TGTGCCAGCAGCGAACAGCGGGAAATAAATGAGCAGTTCTTC. This encodes CASSEQREINEQFF. The entire variable domain, with the rest obtained from reference TRBV2 and TRBJ2-1, is as follows: EPEVTQTPSHQVTQMGQEVILRCVPISNHLYFYWYRQILGQKVEFLVSFYNNEISEKSEIFDDQFSVERPDGSNFTLKIRSTKLEDSAMYFCASSEQREINEQFFGPGTRLTVL.

V usage is TRBV4-3 and J usage is TRBJ2-1, with TRBD1 matching 8 bases. V lost 0 bases and J lost 4; bases outside the gene matches: 11. CDR1 is LGHNA, CDR2 YSLEER, per germline. The CDR3 contains 18 residues. CDR3 sequence reads: CASSQDSRGTGLYNEQFF. In DNA, the CDR3 is TGCGCCAGCAGCCAAGATTCGAGGGGGACAGGTCTATACAATGAGCAGTTCTTC.

CDR3 sequence (DNA): TGTGCCAGCAGCTCCCTGACAGGATACAATGAGCAGTTCTTC. Residues: CASSSLTGYNEQFF. This rearrangement joins TRBV5-4 to TRBJ2-1; possible D gene TRBD1, 6 bases. V was pared by 3 bases and J by 4 bases, with 11 bases between. Germline CDR1 and CDR2: SGHNT and YYREEE (reference sequence). The CDR3 length is 14 residues. Using reference TRBV5-4 and TRBJ2-1 for the parts outside the CDR3, the full variable domain is ETGVTQSPTHLIKTRGQQVTLRCSSQSGHNTVSWYQQALGQGPQFIFQYYREEENGRGNFPPRFSGLQFPNYSSELNVNALELDDSALYLCASSSLTGYNEQFFGPGTRLTVL.

CDR3 sequence (DNA): TGTGCCAGCAGGGGTGGGGCGGGGGCCTCCTCTTCTCAGTTCTTC. Protein product: CASRGGAGASSSQFF. The chain has TRBV6-6 and TRBJ2-1; weak D call: TRBD2 (7 bases). V lost 6 bases, J lost 13 bases, and 25 bases lay in between. CDR3 size: 15 residues. The germline V gene encodes CDR1 MNHNY and CDR2 SVGAGI (reference sequence).

This chain joins TRBV6-5 and TRBJ2-3; the D is unclear. The CDR3 loop spans 15 amino acids. Germline V lookup: CDR1 MNHEY, CDR2 SVGAGI. V shed 7 bases and J shed 3 bases, with 17 bases lying between them. The chain's CDR3 is CASTPADGLTDTQYF. CDR3 bases: TGTGCCAGCACCCCAGCTGATGGGTTAACAGATACGCAGTATTTT.

The CDR3 spells CASSLLTSGSGTKNIQYF. The CDR3 coding sequence is TGTGCCAGCAGCCTACTGACTAGCGGGAGTGGAACCAAAAACATTCAGTACTTC. The genes are TRBV7-9 and TRBJ2-4; 12 bases align to TRBD2. The trim removed 5 bases at V and 2 bases at J, leaving 10 bases unmatched. Per the germline V gene, CDR1 is SEHNR and CDR2 is FQNEAQ (reference sequence). This CDR3 contains 18 residues.

The V call is TRBV6-1, the J call TRBJ1-5; 7 nucleotides line up with TRBD1. After removal of 6 bases from V and 5 bases from J, the junction contained 7 bases not matched to a gene. The CDR3 extends over 14 amino acids. CDR1 is MNHNS and CDR2 is SASEGT in the germline V gene. The CDR3 is CASSRDREDQPQHF. In nucleotides, the CDR3 is TGTGCCAGCAGCCGAGACAGGGAAGATCAGCCCCAGCATTTT.